This T cell receptor (beta chain) emerged from a study of cytomegalovirus exposure and HLA in healthy donors. Overall study results and limits: A classifier reportedly called cytomegalovirus status with high sensitivity and specificity. Confirmation in vitro established that three CMV-associated chains were specific for CMV antigens. Segments of the TCR beta V type were, in most cases, productive about 90% or about 30% of the time in an earlier analysis. The authors enumerated 150 to 200 TCR beta chains as linked to cytomegalovirus.

The PCR was carried out with 60 Vbeta primers and 13 Jbeta primers. Sequenced by immunoSEQ multiplex PCR; TCRdb stores in-frame clones only, minus some. The table lists 100,000 to 150,000 clones, under 80% of them singletons. With regard to this clone: Its antigen is unidentified.

Losses at the gene ends were 4 bases for V and 1 base for J; bases not matched to a gene: 13. Germline loops: CDR1 SGHDN, CDR2 FVKESK. The CDR3 is 18 amino acids. The chain recombines TRBV14 with TRBJ2-7; 10 nucleotides align to TRBD1. The sequencing input was PBMCs. The origin of this receptor is a man in his forties in good health and CMV-seropositive. CDR3 loop: CASSPSRGRDRGSYEQYF. The CDR3 coding sequence is TGTGCCAGCAGCCCAAGCAGGGGTCGGGACAGGGGATCCTACGAGCAGTACTTC. Filled out from reference TRBV14 and TRBJ2-7, the complete variable domain reads EAGVTQFPSHSVIEKGQTVTLRCDPISGHDNLYWYRRVMGKEIKFLLHFVKESKQDESGMPNNRFLAERTGGTYSTLKVQPAELEDSGVYFCASSPSRGRDRGSYEQYFGPGTRLTVT.